This T cell receptor beta chain was retrieved from a study of T-cell reconstitution after alpha-beta-depleted transplantation in children. A library of TCRbeta sequences, prepared with unique molecular identifiers, was generated. TCRdb re-derived calls from the PCR reads in MiXCR, one entry per CDR3 protein. The sample records more than 200,000 distinct CDR3 sequences, 20% to 30% being singletons. The CDR3 extends over 16 amino acids. Germline V CDR1 and CDR2: SGHNT, YYREEE (reference sequence). V lost 4 bases, J lost 10 bases, and 9 bases stayed unmatched. The V call is TRBV5-4, the J call TRBJ2-1; 15 bases are a match to TRBD2. This sequence was found in a female patient aged 2 to 10 who had a stem cell transplant for congenital amegakaryocytic thrombocytopenia, so the T cells may come from the graft donor. This specimen was PBMCs, mostly from graft donor cells, taken 360 days after TCRalphabeta/CD19-depleted stem cell transplant. CDR3 in DNA: TGTGCCAGCAGCCCCCGGACTAGCGGGAGGGCCTTGGAGCAGTTCTTC. This encodes CASSPRTSGRALEQFF. Filled out from reference TRBV5-4 and TRBJ2-1, the complete variable domain reads ETGVTQSPTHLIKTRGQQVTLRCSSQSGHNTVSWYQQALGQGPQFIFQYYREEENGRGNFPPRFSGLQFPNYSSELNVNALELDDSALYLCASSPRTSGRALEQFFGPGTRLTVL.